This is a list of T cell receptor beta chains from one sample in a study of CD8 T cells in Susac syndrome. Using its own MiXCR run on the immunoSEQ multiplex PCR reads, TCRdb lists one record per CDR3 protein. The table records about 120,000 distinct CDR3 sequences, about 94% of them present only once. The specimen sequenced was CD8+ T cells from PBMCs. These TCRs come from a human donor with Susac syndrome. CDR3s include the opening cysteine and the closing phenylalanine or tryptophan. The D gene is left open where the match is weak. Rows give clone size only sometimes, using once, few, many, or a class for an expanded clone.

abundance	d_gene	v_gene	j_gene	CDR3nt	CDR3aa
-	-	TRBV11-2	TRBJ2-3	TGTGCCAGCAGCCAACAGGGATCGGATACGCAGTATTTT	CASSQQGSDTQYF
-	-	TRBV4-1	TRBJ2-1	TGCGCCAGCAGCCAAGGGGGGCTGGTTAATGAGCAGTTCTTC	CASSQGGLVNEQFF
-	-	TRBV7-8	TRBJ2-5	TGTGCCAGCAGCTTATTTAGTGGGGAGACCCAGTACTTC	CASSLFSGETQYF
-	TRBD1	TRBV3-1	TRBJ1-1	TGTGCCAGCAGCCAGGACAGGGGGAGGGCTGAAGCTTTCTTT	CASSQDRGRAEAFF
-	TRBD1	TRBV7-6	TRBJ2-7	TGTGCCAGCAGCCTAGCAGGGGGCGCTTCCTACGAGCAGTACTTC	CASSLAGGASYEQYF
-	-	TRBV13	TRBJ1-2	TGTGCCAGCAGCACAGGGTCACTGATGACTAACTATGGCTACACCTTC	CASSTGSLMTNYGYTF
-	-	TRBV3-1	TRBJ1-5	TGTGCCAGCAGCCAAGATGGGCCCCAGCATTTT	CASSQDGPQHF
-	-	TRBV7-9	TRBJ1-2	TGTGCCAGCACCAAGACAGGTGATGGCTACACCTTC	CASTKTGDGYTF
-	-	TRBV20-1	TRBJ1-1	TGCAGTGCTAGAGTCCCCAATTCTTTCGAAGCTTTCTTT	CSARVPNSFEAFF
-	TRBD2	TRBV15	TRBJ2-6	TGTGCCACCAGCGTAGCGGGGTTGGGGGGCTTCTCTGGGGCCAACGTCCTGACTTTC	CATSVAGLGGFSGANVLTF
-	-	TRBV27	TRBJ2-7	TGTGCCAGCAGTGGGGGGACAGCCTACGAGCAGTACTTC	CASSGGTAYEQYF
-	TRBD2	TRBV12-5	TRBJ2-7	TGTGCTAGTGCCTTAGCGGGCCTCTCCTACGAGCAGTACTTC	CASALAGLSYEQYF
-	TRBD2	TRBV9	TRBJ2-7	TGTGCCAGCAGCGTAACTAGCGGGGGGCTGTACGAGCAGTACTTC	CASSVTSGGLYEQYF
-	-	TRBV9	TRBJ2-3	TGTGCCAGCAGCGTAGCCCAGGGAGTGAATACGCAGTATTTT	CASSVAQGVNTQYF
-	-	TRBV5-4	TRBJ1-1	TGTGCCAGCAGCTCGGACTTTCAAGAAGCTTTCTTT	CASSSDFQEAFF
-	TRBD2	TRBV9	TRBJ2-3	TGTGCCAGCAGCCCCCACGGGGGACTAGTTGGTAGCACAGATACGCAGTATTTT	CASSPHGGLVGSTDTQYF
-	-	TRBV19	TRBJ2-5	TGTGCCAGTAGTATAGGGGGCCTCGAGGGAGAGACCCAGTACTTC	CASSIGGLEGETQYF
-	TRBD1	TRBV29-1	TRBJ1-2	TGCAGCGCTCCGGGACAGGGGGCGGGGGGCTACACCTTC	CSAPGQGAGGYTF
-	-	TRBV7-6	TRBJ2-7	TGTGCCAGCAGCTTAGACAGGGCCTACGAGCAGTACTTC	CASSLDRAYEQYF
-	-	TRBV27	TRBJ1-5	TGTGCCAGCAGTAACCCACCAGGGTCGAGCAGTCAGCCCCAGCATTTT	CASSNPPGSSSQPQHF
-	TRBD1	TRBV7-9	TRBJ2-3	TGTGCCAGCAGCCTCCCATGGGGGACAGGCACAGATACGCAGTATTTT	CASSLPWGTGTDTQYF
-	-	TRBV11-2	TRBJ2-1	TGTGCCAGCAGGTTCCCCCTGCGGGATGAGCAGTTCTTC	CASRFPLRDEQFF
-	TRBD1	TRBV7-8	TRBJ1-5	TGTGCCAGCAGCGCCATGACAGGGACTTATCAGCCCCAGCATTTT	CASSAMTGTYQPQHF
once	TRBD2	TRBV7-8	TRBJ2-5	TGTGCCAGCAGCCGTCTAGCGGGGGCCCCGCCCCAGTACTTC	CASSRLAGAPPQYF
-	TRBD1	TRBV7-6	TRBJ1-5	TGTGCCAGCAGCTTCGGCAGGGGGGATAGCAATCAGCCCCAGCATTTT	CASSFGRGDSNQPQHF
-	-	TRBV10-2	TRBJ2-7	TGCGCCAGCAGCCCCTCGGGGAATTACTACGAGCAGTACTTC	CASSPSGNYYEQYF
-	TRBD1	TRBV12-3/TRBV12-4	TRBJ1-1	TGTGCCAGCAGTCCCACAGGGGGCATTCCTGAAGCTTTCTTT	CASSPTGGIPEAFF
-	-	TRBV30	TRBJ1-2	TGTGCCTGGAGTGTTTGGACGGGACCCAACTATGGCTACACCTTC	CAWSVWTGPNYGYTF
-	TRBD2	TRBV4-3	TRBJ2-3	TGCGCCAGCAGCCAAGACCTAACTAGCGGGGGTTATACAGATACGCAGTATTTT	CASSQDLTSGGYTDTQYF
-	-	TRBV23-1	TRBJ2-5	TGCGCCAGCAGTCATCTAGTCCCGCAAGAGACCCAGTACTTC	CASSHLVPQETQYF
once	-	TRBV29-1	TRBJ2-2	TGCAGCGTTGAGGGGGTGAACACCGGGGAGCTGTTTTTT	CSVEGVNTGELFF
-	TRBD1	TRBV29-1	TRBJ1-2	TGCAGCGTTGGGGGGCTGGACAGGGCCTATGGCTACACCTTC	CSVGGLDRAYGYTF
once	TRBD1	TRBV10-2	TRBJ1-1	TGCGCCACCGGACAGGGCGGGGATGAAGCTTTCTTT	CATGQGGDEAFF
-	-	TRBV6-2/TRBV6-3	TRBJ2-3	TGTGCCAGCACCCGGCCGGCGGGAAGCACAGATACGCAGTATTTT	CASTRPAGSTDTQYF
-	TRBD2	TRBV3-1	TRBJ2-2	TGTGCCAGCAGCCCACCCCCGACTAGCGGGCACACCGGGGAGCTGTTTTTT	CASSPPPTSGHTGELFF
-	-	TRBV12-3/TRBV12-4	TRBJ2-5	TGTGCCAGCAGCGGACAGCAAGAGACCCAGTACTTC	CASSGQQETQYF
once	-	TRBV12-3/TRBV12-4	TRBJ2-1	TGTGCCAGCAGTTTAGCGGGTAGGGATTACAATGAGCAGTTCTTC	CASSLAGRDYNEQFF
-	-	TRBV7-9	TRBJ2-3	TGTGCCAGCAAGACCGATACGCAGTATTTT	CASKTDTQYF
-	TRBD2	TRBV29-1	TRBJ2-1	TGCGGCGTTGGGCGGGGGGACTCCTACAATGAGCAGTTCTTC	CGVGRGDSYNEQFF
-	TRBD1	TRBV15	TRBJ1-2	TGTGCCACCAGCAGAGAGCCCGGACAGGGGGCCAGCTATGGCTACACCTTC	CATSREPGQGASYGYTF
-	-	TRBV4-3	TRBJ1-2	TGCGCCAGCAGCCAAGATGACGGGTTTGGAGGGGCGTACTATGGCTACACCTTC	CASSQDDGFGGAYYGYTF
-	-	TRBV6-2/TRBV6-3	TRBJ1-5	TGTGCCAGCAGTTACTTAGGCCCCAGCAATCAGCCCCAGCATTTT	CASSYLGPSNQPQHF
-	-	TRBV7-7	TRBJ2-7	TGTGCTAGCAGCCCGAAGGGAGGATCCTACGAGCAGTACTTC	CASSPKGGSYEQYF
-	-	TRBV9	TRBJ1-2	TGTGCCAGCAGCGTAGGTGGCGGACAACCTATCTATGGCTACACCTTC	CASSVGGGQPIYGYTF
-	TRBD2	TRBV29-1	TRBJ2-7	TGCAGCGTTGAACCCTACGGTAGCGGGGCCTACGAGCAGTACTTC	CSVEPYGSGAYEQYF
-	-	TRBV29-1	TRBJ1-1	TGCAGCTCCTTGGGGGGGGGCGGTATGAACACTGAAGCTTTCTTT	CSSLGGGGMNTEAFF
-	TRBD1	TRBV27	TRBJ2-2	TGTGCCAGCAGGACAGGGGTGAGCACCGGGGAGCTGTTTTTT	CASRTGVSTGELFF
-	TRBD1	TRBV15	TRBJ2-4	TGTGCCACCAGTAGGGACAGGGGGGCCAAAAACATTCAGTACTTC	CATSRDRGAKNIQYF
-	TRBD1	TRBV12-5	TRBJ2-1	TGTGCTAGTGGTTACGCCCCGGGGACAGGGTTGGGCAATGAGCAGTTCTTC	CASGYAPGTGLGNEQFF
-	-	TRBV20-1	TRBJ2-5	TGCAGTGCACAAAGTTTCGAGCGGGTGCCGCAAGAGACCCAGTACTTC	CSAQSFERVPQETQYF
-	TRBD2	TRBV13	TRBJ2-3	TGTGCCAGCAGCTTAGTGGGACTAGCAGGAGATACGCAGTATTTT	CASSLVGLAGDTQYF